This T cell receptor (beta chain) was identified during a study of blood T cell repertoires in COVID-19. Study details: Material from acute and convalescent COVID-19 was sourced from the United States, Italy and Spain. PBMCs, B-cell-depleted T cells, or T cells were the source of the cDNA or gDNA that made up the material.

As handled by the study authors: Amplification of reference gene primers provided the estimated nucleated cell counts. The assay was immunoSEQ multiplex PCR, and TCRdb's table has in-frame clones only and misses some. Clone size and the V and J calls come from that table; the DNA yielded D and trimming. The sample has some 140,000 clones; around 81% are singletons. The CDR3 spans 14 residues. CDR1 and CDR2 (germline): GTSNPN, SVGIG (reference sequence). Between the trimmed V and J ends, which lost 2 bases and 4 bases, there was a span of 14 bases. The receptor was isolated from a woman aged 55-69 years with active or convalescent COVID-19. This sequence joins TRBV30 and TRBJ1-2, with D possibly TRBD1 on 5 matching bases. Sequenced material: peripheral blood. CDR3 amino acids: CAWSQRTFSYGYTF. In DNA, the CDR3 is TGTGCCTGGAGTCAACGGACATTTTCCTATGGCTACACCTTC.